This T cell receptor (beta chain) was obtained from a study of CD8+ T cells in alopecia areata. Extraction and reverse transcription of RNA yielded cDNA as the sequencing template. Profiling relied on immunoSEQ multiplex PCR, and the TCRdb table lists in-frame clones only, not all of them. Observed in the sample are approximately 280,000 clones, none of them singletons. In the case of this clone: Germline and genes here are mouse. With the read ending 4 residues before the CDR3 end, the germline J gene is used to fill in that end.

Germline assignment: CDR1 LGHNA and CDR2 YNLKQL (reference sequence). Trimming took 0 bases from V and 3 from J; bases not matched to a gene: 4. This CDR3 has 16 amino acids. It was with CD4, CD8alpha, NKG2D, NKG2ACE and other markers that pooled cutaneous lymph node cells were sorted. The sequence derives from a C3H/HeJ mouse with alopecia areata. Strain haplotype (MHC): H2-k. Input material: CD4+ T cells sorted from a lymph node. The rearrangement uses TRBV5 and TRBJ2-7; 11 bases map to TRBD2. Partial CDR3 DNA: TGTGCCAGCAGCCAAGAAGGGGACTGGGGGTACTAT. Translation gives CASSQEGDWGYY. In full, the CDR3 reads CASSQEGDWGYYEQYF.